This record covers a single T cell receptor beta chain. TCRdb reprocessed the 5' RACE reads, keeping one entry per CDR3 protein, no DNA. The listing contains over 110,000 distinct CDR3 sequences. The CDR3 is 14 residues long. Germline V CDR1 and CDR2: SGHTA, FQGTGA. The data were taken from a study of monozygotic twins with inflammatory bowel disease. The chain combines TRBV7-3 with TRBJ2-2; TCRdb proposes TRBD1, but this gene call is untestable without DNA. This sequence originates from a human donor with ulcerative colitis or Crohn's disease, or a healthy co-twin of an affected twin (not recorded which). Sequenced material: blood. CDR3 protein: CASSFRGRAGELFF.